The rows below give T cell receptor beta chains drawn from one sample of a study of blood T cell repertoires in COVID-19. Repertoires were generated with immunoSEQ multiplex PCR, while TCRdb's copy carries only in-frame clones and drops some. The sample comprises about 98,000 clones, approximately 86% of which are singletons, and 10% rests with the top ten. The specimen sequenced was peripheral blood. The receptors stem from a man aged 45-60 years with acute or convalescent COVID-19. Each CDR3 is given with its conserved first and last residue. D genes are given only for firm matches. A row's size may be missing; if present it is once, few, many or a size class.

d_call | cdr3_length | j_call | clone_size | v_call | cdr3_aa | cdr3_nt
. | 14 | TRBJ2-7 | . | TRBV28 | CASSPRTGYYEQYF | TGTGCCAGCAGTCCACGTACAGGGTACTACGAGCAGTACTTC
TRBD2 | 14 | TRBJ2-7 | . | TRBV9 | CASSPLSGIHEQYF | TGTGCCAGCAGCCCTCTTAGCGGGATCCACGAGCAGTACTTC
. | 12 | TRBJ2-1 | . | TRBV12-3/TRBV12-4 | CASSLSSYEQFF | TGTGCCAGCAGTTTGAGTAGTTATGAGCAGTTCTTC
TRBD2 | 15 | TRBJ2-1 | . | TRBV5-1 | CASSLGLAGSNEQFF | TGCGCCAGCAGCTTGGGACTAGCGGGGTCCAATGAGCAGTTCTTC
. | 17 | TRBJ1-1 | . | TRBV6-1 | CASSDQGALSLNTEAFF | TGTGCCAGCAGTGATCAAGGAGCCTTGTCCCTGAACACTGAAGCTTTCTTT
TRBD1 | 15 | TRBJ1-2 | few | TRBV24-1 | CATSDSGTDINGYTF | TGTGCCACCAGTGATTCCGGGACAGACATAAATGGCTACACCTTC
. | 13 | TRBJ2-3 | . | TRBV5-4 | CASSPGYTDTQYF | TGTGCCAGCAGCCCAGGATACACAGATACGCAGTATTTT
. | 15 | TRBJ2-1 | once | TRBV6-4 | CASSRKGSDYNEQFF | TGTGCCAGCAGTAGGAAGGGTAGCGACTACAATGAGCAGTTCTTC
TRBD1 | 14 | TRBJ1-6 | . | TRBV19 | CASKPGQGNSPLHF | TGTGCCAGTAAGCCGGGACAGGGTAATTCACCCCTCCACTTT
TRBD1 | 17 | TRBJ2-7 | . | TRBV11-3 | CASSPHSGSGQIYEQYF | TGTGCCAGCAGCCCGCACAGTGGGTCGGGACAGATCTACGAGCAGTACTTC
TRBD1 | 16 | TRBJ2-3 | . | TRBV24-1 | CATSDPGQGRADTQYF | TGTGCCACCAGTGATCCGGGACAGGGCAGGGCAGATACGCAGTATTTT
. | 16 | TRBJ2-6 | . | TRBV25-1 | CASSESRYSGANVLTF | TGTGCCAGCAGTGAAAGTAGATACTCTGGGGCCAACGTCCTGACTTTC
TRBD2 | 16 | TRBJ2-2 | . | TRBV7-9 | CASSSPGGGRKGELFF | TGTGCCAGCAGCTCCCCTGGCGGCGGGAGAAAAGGGGAGCTGTTTTTT
TRBD1 | 14 | TRBJ1-2 | . | TRBV30 | CAWSEGQGHYGYTF | TGTGCCTGGAGTGAGGGACAGGGACACTATGGCTACACCTTC
. | 15 | TRBJ2-2 | . | TRBV11-3 | CASSLEGIDTGELFF | TGTGCCAGCAGCTTAGAGGGCATAGACACCGGGGAGCTGTTTTTT
TRBD1 | 13 | TRBJ1-1 | . | TRBV6-5 | CASSPRTGSEAFF | TGTGCCAGCAGCCCCAGGACAGGCTCTGAAGCTTTCTTT
TRBD2 | 15 | TRBJ2-3 | . | TRBV15 | CATSISGASTDTQYF | TGTGCCACCAGCATTAGCGGGGCTAGCACAGATACGCAGTATTTT
TRBD2 | 14 | TRBJ2-1 | . | TRBV6-5 | CASRRTSDYNEQFF | TGTGCCAGCAGGAGGACTAGCGATTACAATGAGCAGTTCTTC
. | 13 | TRBJ1-3 | . | TRBV7-2 | CASRLSAGNTIYF | TGTGCCAGCAGATTATCGGCTGGAAACACCATATATTTT
. | 15 | TRBJ1-5 | . | TRBV6-5 | CASSGNTGSSQPQHF | TGTGCCAGCAGCGGGAACACAGGGTCAAGTCAGCCCCAGCATTTT
TRBD1 | 14 | TRBJ2-5 | few | TRBV5-1 | CASSKRGQQETQYF | TGCGCCAGCAGCAAAAGGGGACAGCAAGAGACCCAGTACTTC
TRBD2 | 17 | TRBJ2-3 | . | TRBV27 | CASSPGVGRAGTDTQYF | TGTGCCAGCAGTCCAGGGGTCGGGAGGGCCGGGACAGATACGCAGTATTTT
. | 16 | TRBJ1-2 | few | TRBV2 | CASRETGLLVSGGYTF | TGTGCCAGCAGGGAGACAGGTTTACTAGTATCGGGAGGCTACACCTTC
TRBD2 | 17 | TRBJ2-7 | . | TRBV19 | CASSSPATSGPSYEQYF | TGTGCCAGTAGTAGCCCCGCTACTAGCGGGCCTTCCTACGAGCAGTACTTC
. | 16 | TRBJ1-3 | . | TRBV6-6 | CARELKQATSGNTIYF | TGTGCCCGAGAGTTAAAACAGGCCACCTCTGGAAACACCATATATTTT
. | 16 | TRBJ1-4 | . | TRBV27 | CASSTLRGAANEKLFF | TGTGCCAGCAGTACCCTCAGGGGAGCGGCTAATGAAAAACTGTTTTTT
TRBD1 | 15 | TRBJ1-2 | . | TRBV5-1 | CASSLDREKVYGYTF | TGCGCCAGCAGCCTCGACAGGGAGAAGGTCTATGGCTACACCTTC
TRBD1 | 15 | TRBJ1-1 | . | TRBV6-5 | CASRTTGGQVRVAFF | TGTGCCAGCAGGACCACAGGGGGCCAGGTTCGGGTAGCTTTCTTT
. | 18 | TRBJ2-5 | . | TRBV7-2 | CASSQPLGPAGGAETQYF | TGTGCCAGCAGCCAGCCCTTGGGTCCCGCCGGAGGGGCAGAGACCCAGTACTTC
TRBD2 | 15 | TRBJ2-5 | . | TRBV6-5 | CASKPAGGPEETQYF | TGTGCCAGCAAGCCAGCGGGAGGGCCTGAGGAGACCCAGTACTTC
. | 12 | TRBJ2-2 | . | TRBV12-3/TRBV12-4 | CASVLGGGELFF | TGTGCCAGCGTCTTGGGGGGCGGGGAGCTGTTTTTT
. | 16 | TRBJ2-1 | . | TRBV10-1 | CASSELSPSAGGEQFF | TGCGCCAGCAGTGAGCTAAGTCCTAGCGCCGGAGGTGAGCAGTTCTTC
. | 15 | TRBJ1-2 | . | TRBV3-1/TRBV3-2 | CASTIRGGRGYGYTF | TGTGCCAGCACCATAAGGGGGGGACGAGGGTATGGCTACACCTTC
. | 12 | TRBJ2-7 | . | TRBV9 | CASSVEGDEQYF | TGTGCCAGCAGCGTAGAAGGGGACGAGCAGTACTTC
. | 16 | TRBJ2-5 | . | TRBV5-6 | CASSQIRGGGQETQYF | TGTGCCAGCAGCCAGATACGGGGTGGTGGGCAAGAGACCCAGTACTTC
. | 15 | TRBJ1-5 | . | TRBV6-5 | CASSSGLTSHQPQHF | TGTGCCAGCAGTTCAGGACTCACTAGCCATCAGCCCCAGCATTTT
. | 12 | TRBJ1-1 | . | TRBV24-1 | CATSGGRGEAFF | TGTGCCACCAGTGGAGGACGGGGTGAAGCTTTCTTT
. | 12 | TRBJ1-2 | . | TRBV15 | CATSRDQNGYTF | TGTGCCACCAGCAGAGATCAGAATGGCTACACCTTC
. | 16 | TRBJ1-1 | . | TRBV5-1 | CASTMANRAMNTEAFF | TGCGCCAGCACGATGGCCAACAGGGCCATGAACACTGAAGCTTTCTTT
TRBD2 | 15 | TRBJ2-7 | . | TRBV7-8 | CASSFRLAGKYEQYF | TGTGCCAGCAGCTTTCGACTAGCGGGGAAATACGAGCAGTACTTC
. | 14 | TRBJ1-1 | . | TRBV9 | CASSPWTANTEAFF | TGTGCCAGCAGCCCCTGGACAGCCAACACTGAAGCTTTCTTT
TRBD1 | 17 | TRBJ1-2 | . | TRBV3-1/TRBV3-2 | CASSQVRGTGQGYGYTF | TGTGCCAGCAGCCAAGTCCGCGGGACAGGGCAAGGTTATGGCTACACCTTC